Listed below are T cell receptor beta chains from one sample, sequenced in a study of T cell repertoires in cytomegalovirus infection. Using its own MiXCR run on the reads, TCRdb lists one record per CDR3 protein. The profile shows 650,000 to 900,000 distinct CDR3 sequences, almost 30% of them singletons. Antigens of these TCRs are unknown. This sample comprised cultured CD8+ T cells from PBMCs, obtained from culture after CMV antigen stimulation. The receptors here all came from a human donor in good health (CMV status not recorded). Some clones in this sample may be carry-over from other donors' samples. The CDR3 runs from the conserved cysteine through the conserved F or W. A D gene is named only where the DNA matches it firmly. The size entry is marked missing in some rows and otherwise reads once, few, many or a size class.

TRBJ1-2	-	many	TRBV7-9	CASSSTRGYTF	TGTGCCAGCAGCTCCACTAGAGGCTACACCTTC
TRBJ1-4	-	few	TRBV27	CASSGGEKLFF	TGTGCCAGCTCCGGAGGGGAAAAACTGTTTTTT
TRBJ2-1	-	-	TRBV7-9	CASSLRLGGYNEQFF	TGTGCCAGCAGCTTAAGGCTAGGGGGTTACAATGAGCAGTTCTTC
TRBJ1-2	-	-	TRBV7-9	CASSSSGSHGYTF	TGTGCCAGCAGCTCCTCGGGGAGCCATGGCTACACCTTC
TRBJ2-5	-	-	TRBV7-9	CASSLVADGGRETQYF	TGTGCCAGCAGCTTAGTCGCGGACGGGGGGCGGGAGACCCAGTACTTC
TRBJ2-3	-	few	TRBV6-5	CASSYSSAADTQYF	TGTGCCAGCAGTTACTCTTCCGCGGCAGATACGCAGTATTTT
TRBJ2-1	-	-	TRBV9	CASSPSGTPHNEQFF	TGTGCCAGCAGCCCCAGCGGGACACCTCACAATGAGCAGTTCTTC
TRBJ1-2	TRBD1	few	TRBV6-1	CATRDRGRDYGYTF	TGTGCCACCCGGGACAGGGGGCGCGACTATGGCTACACCTTC
TRBJ2-7	TRBD2	-	TRBV12-5	CASGLVRHSTSGNPYEQYF	TGTGCTAGTGGTTTGGTACGACATTCGACTAGCGGGAACCCCTACGAGCAGTACTTC
TRBJ2-3	-	-	TRBV20-1	CSARDPAASTDTQYF	TGCAGTGCTAGAGATCCGGCAGCTAGCACAGATACGCAGTATTTT
TRBJ2-2	-	-	TRBV11-3	CASSPRSGWDTGELFF	TGTGCCAGCAGCCCCCGGTCAGGGTGGGACACCGGGGAGCTGTTTTTT
TRBJ2-3	-	-	TRBV5-6	CASSFSDIYTDTQYF	TGTGCCAGCAGCTTTTCTGACATTTACACAGATACGCAGTATTTT
TRBJ1-3	-	few	TRBV7-6	CASTNNGGGNTIYF	TGTGCCAGCACCAACAACGGGGGTGGAAACACCATATATTTT
TRBJ1-5	TRBD1	medium-sized	TRBV10-3	CASNTGDSNQPQHF	TGTGCCTCGAACACAGGGGATAGCAATCAGCCCCAGCATTTT
TRBJ2-4	-	-	TRBV7-9	CASRPDRSIAKNIQYF	TGTGCCAGCAGACCCGACAGATCTATAGCCAAAAACATTCAGTACTTC
TRBJ1-5	-	few	TRBV20-1	CSAHAIGTEYSNQPQHF	TGCAGTGCCCACGCGATTGGAACGGAGTATAGCAATCAGCCCCAGCATTTT
TRBJ1-1	TRBD1	many	TRBV7-2	CASSSYLRTGEAFF	TGTGCCAGCAGCTCGTACCTCCGGACAGGCGAAGCTTTCTTT
TRBJ2-1	-	-	TRBV20-1	CSARGSVAGLYNEQFF	TGCAGTGCTAGAGGATCAGTCGCAGGGCTCTACAATGAGCAGTTCTTC
TRBJ2-7	-	-	TRBV7-9	CASSLEYREPAYEQYF	TGTGCCAGCAGCTTAGAATACAGGGAGCCGGCGTACGAGCAGTACTTC
TRBJ2-5	-	few	TRBV12-5	CASGPYRGSETQYF	TGTGCTAGTGGTCCGTACCGGGGGTCGGAGACCCAGTACTTC
TRBJ1-6	-	-	TRBV20-1	CSAVRQSSYNSPLHF	TGCAGTGCTGTTAGACAGAGCTCCTATAATTCACCCCTCCACTTT
TRBJ1-2	TRBD1	few	TRBV10-3	CAIRPSGQLYGYTF	TGTGCCATCAGACCTTCGGGACAGTTATATGGCTACACCTTC
TRBJ2-1	TRBD2	-	TRBV4-1	CASSPLRGESYNEQFF	TGCGCCAGCAGTCCTTTACGGGGGGAATCCTACAATGAGCAGTTCTTC
TRBJ2-1	TRBD1	many	TRBV20-1	CSAREPGQGAYNEQFF	TGCAGTGCTAGAGAACCGGGACAGGGGGCCTACAATGAGCAGTTCTTC
TRBJ2-7	TRBD2	few	TRBV19	CASSWGGTSVYEQYF	TGTGCCAGCTCCTGGGGCGGGACTAGCGTTTACGAGCAGTACTTC
TRBJ2-7	TRBD1	-	TRBV4-2	CASSPGQTSYEQYF	TGTGCCAGCAGCCCGGGACAGACCTCCTACGAGCAGTACTTC
TRBJ2-1	-	-	TRBV9	CASSLALAYNEQFF	TGTGCCAGCAGCTTGGCCCTGGCTTACAATGAGCAGTTCTTC
TRBJ2-2	TRBD1	few	TRBV11-2	CASSPDRGWDTGELFF	TGTGCCAGCAGCCCGGACAGGGGCTGGGACACCGGGGAGCTGTTTTTT
TRBJ2-2	TRBD1	few	TRBV27	CASSLSLQGMVGELFF	TGTGCCAGCAGTTTAAGTCTACAGGGGATGGTCGGGGAGCTGTTTTTT
TRBJ2-3	-	few	TRBV7-9	CATPGRANTDTQYF	TGTGCCACCCCCGGCAGGGCTAACACAGATACGCAGTATTTT
TRBJ2-1	-	many	TRBV7-6	CASSFTGGDEQFF	TGTGCCAGCAGCTTCACCGGGGGCGATGAGCAGTTCTTC
TRBJ2-1	TRBD1	-	TRBV27	CASIGTGGLNEQFF	TGTGCCAGCATAGGGACAGGGGGCTTGAATGAGCAGTTCTTC
TRBJ1-1	-	-	TRBV6-8	CASRLPGLTEAFF	TGTGCCAGCAGATTACCGGGACTCACTGAAGCTTTCTTT
TRBJ2-1	TRBD2	-	TRBV6-2/TRBV6-3	CASSYAGLAVNEQFF	TGTGCCAGCAGTTATGCGGGACTAGCGGTTAATGAGCAGTTCTTC
TRBJ2-5	-	-	TRBV18	CASSPRETVPETQYF	TGTGCCAGCTCACCGAGGGAGACAGTCCCTGAGACCCAGTACTTC
TRBJ2-1	-	few	TRBV12-3/TRBV12-4	CASTGMPYNEQFF	TGTGCCAGCACAGGGATGCCGTACAATGAGCAGTTCTTC
TRBJ2-3	-	-	TRBV11-2	CASSLEGLSTDTQYF	TGTGCCAGCAGCTTAGAGGGACTGAGCACAGATACGCAGTATTTT
TRBJ2-6	-	few	TRBV29-1	CSVEDQEGGGANVLTF	TGCAGCGTTGAAGATCAGGAGGGGGGTGGGGCCAACGTCCTGACTTTC
TRBJ2-3	TRBD2	few	TRBV7-2	CASSLAGLAGGTDTQYF	TGTGCCAGCAGCTTAGCGGGACTAGCGGGGGGCACAGATACGCAGTATTTT
TRBJ2-2	TRBD1	many	TRBV12-3/TRBV12-4	CASSSGTGPTGELFF	TGTGCCAGCAGCTCGGGGACAGGCCCCACCGGGGAGCTGTTTTTT
TRBJ1-4	-	-	TRBV27	CASSFWRPGVELEKLFF	TGTGCCAGCAGTTTCTGGCGACCGGGAGTCGAGTTGGAAAAACTGTTTTTT
TRBJ1-2	-	-	TRBV6-2/TRBV6-3	CASSYLSSNYGYTF	TGTGCCAGCAGTTACTTGAGCAGTAACTATGGCTACACCTTC
TRBJ1-5	-	-	TRBV12-3/TRBV12-4	CASSLLLSNQPQHF	TGTGCCAGCAGTTTGCTCCTGAGCAATCAGCCCCAGCATTTT
TRBJ2-3	TRBD2	-	TRBV7-6	CASSREGPRDTQYF	TGTGCCAGCAGCAGGGAGGGGCCGCGGGATACGCAGTATTTT
TRBJ1-2	-	-	TRBV7-6	CASSLEAPLLGYTF	TGTGCCAGCAGCTTAGAGGCCCCCCTACTCGGCTACACCTTC
TRBJ1-1	-	-	TRBV4-1	CASSPRSPGASEAFF	TGCGCCAGCAGCCCAAGATCCCCGGGGGCCTCTGAAGCTTTCTTT
TRBJ1-2	TRBD1	once	TRBV19	CASTPQGAFLYYGYTF	TGTGCCAGTACCCCCCAGGGGGCATTTTTATACTATGGCTACACCTTC
TRBJ1-5	-	-	TRBV6-6	CASRNGGSSQHF	TGTGCCAGCAGGAATGGGGGGTCATCCCAGCATTTT
TRBJ2-7	-	few	TRBV29-1	CSVVRGEQYF	TGCAGCGTCGTTCGCGGGGAGCAGTACTTC
TRBJ2-7	TRBD2	few	TRBV5-6	CASSGTSGYEQYF	TGTGCCAGCAGCGGGACTAGCGGCTACGAGCAGTACTTC
TRBJ1-3	TRBD1	few	TRBV7-9	CASSGQGAAGNTIYF	TGTGCCAGCAGCGGACAGGGGGCGGCGGGAAACACCATATATTTT
TRBJ2-7	TRBD2	-	TRBV9	CASSVEAGDFYEQYF	TGTGCCAGCAGCGTAGAAGCGGGGGATTTTTACGAGCAGTACTTC
TRBJ2-1	-	few	TRBV7-6	CASSLMPRVDMRLGNEQFF	TGTGCCAGCAGCCTGATGCCTCGAGTCGACATGAGGTTGGGCAATGAGCAGTTCTTC
TRBJ2-5	-	-	TRBV28	CASTLGTAGSQETQYF	TGTGCCAGCACTCTCGGGACAGCGGGGTCCCAAGAGACCCAGTACTTC
TRBJ2-5	-	-	TRBV24-1	CATSDPQEETQYF	TGTGCCACCAGTGATCCTCAGGAAGAGACCCAGTACTTC